The rows below give T cell receptor beta chains drawn from one sample of a study of blood T cells in healthy people across ages. TCRdb ran MiXCR on the 5' RACE reads and lists one entry per CDR3 protein. The table has about 290,000 distinct CDR3 sequences, around 27% seen once. Sequencing was done on a sample of blood. The receptors come from a woman aged 70 to 79 in good health. Each CDR3 is given with its conserved first and last residue. Fields, in order: V gene, clone size, J gene, D gene, CDR3 DNA, CDR3 protein. D genes are given only for firm matches. Not all rows give a size; the values are once, few, many and, for expanded clones, a class.

TRBV5-1	.	TRBJ2-7	.	TGCGCCAGCGGGACGCCGGCGTCCCACGAGCAGTACTTC	CASGTPASHEQYF
TRBV7-2	.	TRBJ2-2	.	TGTGCCAGCAGCTCGGGTGTAACCGGGGAGCTGTTTTTT	CASSSGVTGELFF
TRBV4-3	.	TRBJ2-7	TRBD1	TGCGCCAGCAGCCAAGACCGGGACAGGGCCTACGAGCAGTACTTC	CASSQDRDRAYEQYF
TRBV6-2/TRBV6-3	few	TRBJ1-5	.	TGTGCCAGCAGTTATCCCGACGGCGCAGGACAGCCCCAGCATTTT	CASSYPDGAGQPQHF
TRBV20-1	many	TRBJ1-4	TRBD1	TGCAGTGCTCGTGACAGGGGGCTGGAAAAACTGTTTTTT	CSARDRGLEKLFF
TRBV7-3	few	TRBJ2-2	.	TGTGCCAGCAGCCTCGGGAAGGCCGGGGAGCTGTTTTTT	CASSLGKAGELFF
TRBV29-1	many	TRBJ1-2	.	TGCAGCGCCCGACTAGGGGGGGACTATGGCTACACCTTC	CSARLGGDYGYTF
TRBV28	.	TRBJ2-7	TRBD2	TGTGCCAGCAGTTTGGGACTAGAGTCCTACGAGCAGTACTTC	CASSLGLESYEQYF
TRBV6-5	.	TRBJ2-3	.	TGTGCCAGCAGTTCCCGCAGGAGCAAATTGGATACGCAGTATTTT	CASSSRRSKLDTQYF
TRBV5-1	few	TRBJ2-7	TRBD2	TGCGCCAGCAGCGGTCGACTAGCGGGAGGCTCCTACGAGCAGTACTTC	CASSGRLAGGSYEQYF
TRBV7-9	.	TRBJ2-7	.	TGTGCCAGCAGCTCATACAGGGTGGACTACGAGCAGTACTTC	CASSSYRVDYEQYF
TRBV9	.	TRBJ1-5	.	TGTGCCAGCAGCGTAGGAACAGAAAATCAGCCCCAGCATTTT	CASSVGTENQPQHF
TRBV11-2	.	TRBJ2-5	.	TGTGCCAGCAGCCCGAGACCGGGGCCGGAGACCCAGTACTTC	CASSPRPGPETQYF
TRBV7-2	.	TRBJ1-4	.	TGTGCCAGCCAAGGGGGAGGGGGACCCGAACCCACCTCGTCTAATGAAAAACTGTTTTTT	CASQGGGGPEPTSSNEKLFF
TRBV7-3	few	TRBJ2-5	TRBD2	TGTGCCAGCAGCCCCTCCGGACTAGCGGGAGGCGAGACCCAGTACTTC	CASSPSGLAGGETQYF
TRBV28	many	TRBJ1-6	.	TGTGCCAGCAGTCCCCGGACTGGGGGAAATTCGCCCCTCCACTTT	CASSPRTGGNSPLHF
TRBV5-5	many	TRBJ1-4	.	TGTGCCAGCAGCTTGCTTTCCGATAATGAAAAACTGTTTTTT	CASSLLSDNEKLFF
TRBV5-1	few	TRBJ2-7	.	TGCGCCAGCAGTTTGATTAGACAGGCACAATCCTACGAGCAGTACTTC	CASSLIRQAQSYEQYF
TRBV6-6	few	TRBJ2-7	TRBD1	TGTGCCAGCAGTTATCAAGGGGGCGCCTACGAGCAGTACTTC	CASSYQGGAYEQYF
TRBV5-5	.	TRBJ2-6	.	TGTGCCAGCAGCTTGGGACAGGGACTTTCTGGGGCCAACGTCCTGACTTTC	CASSLGQGLSGANVLTF
TRBV2	few	TRBJ1-1	.	TGTGCCAGCAGTGTCCTTAGAGGGAACACTGAAGCTTTCTTT	CASSVLRGNTEAFF
TRBV20-1	.	TRBJ2-7	TRBD1	TGCAGTGCTGTACCCGGGACAGGGGTCTACGAGCAGTACTTC	CSAVPGTGVYEQYF
TRBV10-3	many	TRBJ2-4	.	TGTGCCATCAGTGACCAGGGCAACTCAGCCAAAAACATTCAGTACTTC	CAISDQGNSAKNIQYF
TRBV2	.	TRBJ2-7	.	TGTGCCCTGGCAAAGGACCTAACCTACGAGCAGTACTTC	CALAKDLTYEQYF
TRBV7-8	.	TRBJ2-3	TRBD1	TGTGCCAGCAGCCCCTGGACAGGCTCAACAGATACGCAGTATTTT	CASSPWTGSTDTQYF
TRBV5-6	few	TRBJ2-5	.	TGTGCCAGCAGCTTGGCGGGCAGGTACCAAGAGACCCAGTACTTC	CASSLAGRYQETQYF
TRBV28	.	TRBJ1-1	.	TGTGCCAGCATCAGACGGGTGAACACTGGAGCTTTCTTT	CASIRRVNTGAFF
TRBV12-3/TRBV12-4	few	TRBJ1-6	.	TGTGCCAGCAGTTTTAGGGACTATAATTCACCCCTCCACTTT	CASSFRDYNSPLHF
TRBV20-1	once	TRBJ2-1	TRBD2	TGCAGTGCTCCCGGCGGGGGGCCCGCCTCCTACAATGAGCAGTTCTTC	CSAPGGGPASYNEQFF
TRBV27	many	TRBJ2-2	.	TGTGCCAGCAGTTTAGCGGCAGCCTCCGCGAACACCGGGGAGCTGTTTTTT	CASSLAAASANTGELFF
TRBV6-6	.	TRBJ2-7	TRBD2	TGTGCCAGCAGCCCCCCAGCGGGAGTCTTCCCCTACGAGCAGTACTTC	CASSPPAGVFPYEQYF
TRBV9	few	TRBJ2-2	.	TGTGCCAGCAGGGGTCAAGTCAACACCGGGGAGCTGTTTTTT	CASRGQVNTGELFF
TRBV6-1	.	TRBJ2-5	.	TGTGCCAGCAGTCAACAGGAAGGCATCCGGGCGGGACAGACCCAGTACTTC	CASSQQEGIRAGQTQYF
TRBV28	few	TRBJ2-5	.	TGTGCCAGCAGTTTAACCGGGAATGTGCGAGAGACCCAGTACTTC	CASSLTGNVRETQYF
TRBV10-3	.	TRBJ2-5	.	TGTGCCATCAGTGAAGCAGGGAACCAAGAGACCCAGTACTTC	CAISEAGNQETQYF
TRBV29-1	.	TRBJ2-4	.	TGCAGCGTTGTGGGGGCGGGAATTCAGTACTTC	CSVVGAGIQYF
TRBV5-1	many	TRBJ1-3	.	TGCGCCAGCAGCCTACCTGGAAACACCATATATTTT	CASSLPGNTIYF
TRBV15	.	TRBJ2-7	.	TGTGCCACCAGCAGAGGGCGACCAGCGGATTACGGATCTGTCTTCGAGCAGTACTTC	CATSRGRPADYGSVFEQYF
TRBV6-2/TRBV6-3	.	TRBJ2-1	TRBD2	TGTGCCAGCAGCTCAGGTCGGGGGGGATTCAATGAGCAGTTCTTC	CASSSGRGGFNEQFF
TRBV6-2/TRBV6-3	many	TRBJ2-7	.	TGTGCCAGCAGTTACTCGACCCGGGGGCCCTACGAGCAGTACTTC	CASSYSTRGPYEQYF
TRBV7-2	many	TRBJ2-1	TRBD2	TGTGCCAGCAGCTTAGTAGCGGGAGGGGTAGGTGAGCAGTTCTTC	CASSLVAGGVGEQFF